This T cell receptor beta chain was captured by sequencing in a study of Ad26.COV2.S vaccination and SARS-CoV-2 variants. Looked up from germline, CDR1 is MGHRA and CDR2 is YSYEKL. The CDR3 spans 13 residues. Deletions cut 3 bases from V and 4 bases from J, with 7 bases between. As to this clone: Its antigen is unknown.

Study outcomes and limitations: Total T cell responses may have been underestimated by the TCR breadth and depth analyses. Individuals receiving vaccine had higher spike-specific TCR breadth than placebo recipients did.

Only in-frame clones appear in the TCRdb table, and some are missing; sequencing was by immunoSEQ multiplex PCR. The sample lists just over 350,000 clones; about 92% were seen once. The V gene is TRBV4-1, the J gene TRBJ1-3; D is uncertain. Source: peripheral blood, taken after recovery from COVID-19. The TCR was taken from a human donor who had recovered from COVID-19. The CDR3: CASSHKAGNTIYF. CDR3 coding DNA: TGCGCCAGCAGCCATAAGGCAGGAAACACCATATATTTT.